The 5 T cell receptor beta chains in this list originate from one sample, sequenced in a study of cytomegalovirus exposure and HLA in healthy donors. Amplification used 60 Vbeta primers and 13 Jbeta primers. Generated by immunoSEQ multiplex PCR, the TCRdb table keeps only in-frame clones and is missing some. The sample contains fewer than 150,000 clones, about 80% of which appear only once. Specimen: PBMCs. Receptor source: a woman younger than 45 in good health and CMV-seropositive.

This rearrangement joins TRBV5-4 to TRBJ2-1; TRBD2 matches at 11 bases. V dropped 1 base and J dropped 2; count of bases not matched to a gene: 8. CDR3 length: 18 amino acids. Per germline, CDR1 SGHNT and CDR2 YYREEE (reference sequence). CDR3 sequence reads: CASSLPPLAGGPYNEQFF. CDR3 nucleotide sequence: TGTGCCAGCAGCTTGCCCCCCCTAGCGGGAGGCCCCTACAATGAGCAGTTCTTC.

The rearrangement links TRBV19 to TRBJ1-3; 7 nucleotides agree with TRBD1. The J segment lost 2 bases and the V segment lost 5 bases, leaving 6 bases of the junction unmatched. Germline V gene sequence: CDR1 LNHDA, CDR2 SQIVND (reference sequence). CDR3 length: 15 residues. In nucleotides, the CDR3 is TGTGCCAGTAGTGGGGGACAGCTGCCTGGAAACACCATATATTTT. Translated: CASSGGQLPGNTIYF. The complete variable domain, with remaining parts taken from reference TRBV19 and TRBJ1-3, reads DGGITQSPKYLFRKEGQNVTLSCEQNLNHDAMYWYRQDPGQGLRLIYYSQIVNDFQKGDIAEGYSVSREKKESFPLTVTSAQKNPTAFYLCASSGGQLPGNTIYFGEGSWLTVV.

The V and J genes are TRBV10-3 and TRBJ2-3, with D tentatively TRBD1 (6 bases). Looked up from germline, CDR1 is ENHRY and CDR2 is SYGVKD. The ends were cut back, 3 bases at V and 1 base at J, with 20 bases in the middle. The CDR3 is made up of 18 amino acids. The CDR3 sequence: CAISDALGAGSRTDTQYF. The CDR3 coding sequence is TGTGCCATCAGTGATGCCCTGGGGGCAGGGAGTCGCACAGATACGCAGTATTTT.

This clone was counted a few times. The CDR3 sequence is CASSQELGGLNTEAFF. CDR3 nucleotides: TGCGCCAGCAGCCAAGAACTCGGCGGCTTGAACACTGAAGCTTTCTTT. The rearrangement links TRBV4-1 to TRBJ1-1; D gene uncertain. Germline V gives CDR1 MGHRA, CDR2 YSYEKL. The CDR3 consists of 16 residues. Trimming cost V 0 bases and J 0 bases, with 11 bases left between them.

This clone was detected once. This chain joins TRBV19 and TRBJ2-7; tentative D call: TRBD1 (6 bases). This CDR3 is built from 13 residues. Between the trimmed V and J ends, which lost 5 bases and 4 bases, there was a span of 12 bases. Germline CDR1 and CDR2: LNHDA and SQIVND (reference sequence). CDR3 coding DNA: TGTGCCAGTAGTGCCGGGACACTTTACGAGCAGTACTTC. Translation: CASSAGTLYEQYF.